This paragraph reports one T cell receptor beta chain. The ends lost 6 bases at V and 4 bases at J; junction bases unmatched: 11. Germline V gene lookup returns CDR1 MDHEN and CDR2 SYDVKM. The CDR3 extends over 16 amino acids. This entry belongs to a study of shared clonotypes between healthy human individuals. The assay was immunoSEQ multiplex PCR, and TCRdb's table has in-frame clones only and misses some. The table records 500,000 to 650,000 clones, around 76% of them present only once. Sequencing was carried out using PBMCs. The rearrangement links TRBV28 to TRBJ1-2, with 10 nucleotides matching TRBD1. This TCR was recovered from a woman between 35 and 50 years old in good health. Some clones in this sample may be carry-over from other donors' samples. In DNA form, the CDR3 reads TGTGCCAGCAGCCTTCGACAGGGGGCAGGCTCCTATGGCTACACCTTC. Translating gives CASSLRQGAGSYGYTF.